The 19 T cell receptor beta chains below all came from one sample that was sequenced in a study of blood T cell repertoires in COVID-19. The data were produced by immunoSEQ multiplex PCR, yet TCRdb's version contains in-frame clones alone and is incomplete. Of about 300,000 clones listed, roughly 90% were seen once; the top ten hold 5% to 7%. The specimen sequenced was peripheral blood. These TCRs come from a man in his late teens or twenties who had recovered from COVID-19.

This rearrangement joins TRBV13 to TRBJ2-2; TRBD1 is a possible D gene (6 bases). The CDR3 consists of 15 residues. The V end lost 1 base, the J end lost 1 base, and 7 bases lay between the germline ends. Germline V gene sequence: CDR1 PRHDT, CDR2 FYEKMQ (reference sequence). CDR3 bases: TGTGCCAGCAGCTTAGCGACAGGGAACACCGGGGAGCTGTTTTTT. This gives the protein CASSLATGNTGELFF.

The CDR3: CASSPTRAGQGGEKLFF. The DNA for the CDR3 is TGTGCCAGCTCACCAACACGCGCCGGACAGGGGGGTGAAAAACTGTTTTTT. V is TRBV18 and J is TRBJ1-4; 10 bases align to TRBD1. The CDR3 contains 17 residues. Germline V CDR1 and CDR2: KGHSH, LQKENI. J was trimmed by 7 bases and V by 2 bases; bases with no gene match: 10. Together with reference TRBV18 and TRBJ1-4, the CDR3 gives the full variable domain: NAGVMQNPRHLVRRRGQEARLRCSPMKGHSHVYWYRQLPEEGLKFMVYLQKENIIDESGMPKERFSAEFPKEGPSILRIQQVVRGDSAAYFCASSPTRAGQGGEKLFFGSGTQLSVL.

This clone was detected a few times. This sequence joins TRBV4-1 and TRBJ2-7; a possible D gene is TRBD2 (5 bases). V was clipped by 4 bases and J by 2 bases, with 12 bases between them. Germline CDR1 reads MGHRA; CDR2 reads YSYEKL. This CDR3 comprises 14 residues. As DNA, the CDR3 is TGCGCCAGCAGCCGCAACGAGGGTACCTACGAGCAGTACTTC. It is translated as CASSRNEGTYEQYF.

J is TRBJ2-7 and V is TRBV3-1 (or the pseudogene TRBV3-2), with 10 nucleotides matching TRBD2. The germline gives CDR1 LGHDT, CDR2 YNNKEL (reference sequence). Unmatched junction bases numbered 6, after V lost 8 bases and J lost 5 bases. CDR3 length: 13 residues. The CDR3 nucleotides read TGTGCCAGCTCCTGGACTAGCGGAGACGAGCAGTACTTC. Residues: CASSWTSGDEQYF.

CDR3 in amino acids: CASKPGQGTNEKLFF. CDR3 in DNA: TGTGCCAGTAAACCTGGACAGGGAACTAATGAAAAACTGTTTTTT. The gene calls are TRBV19 and TRBJ1-4; 8 nucleotides align to TRBD1. CDR3 length: 15 amino acids. V was clipped by 7 bases and J by 1 base; unmatched bases: 5. The germline CDR1 and CDR2 sequences are LNHDA and SQIVND (reference sequence). Full variable domain (rest looked up from reference TRBV19 and TRBJ1-4): DGGITQSPKYLFRKEGQNVTLSCEQNLNHDAMYWYRQDPGQGLRLIYYSQIVNDFQKGDIAEGYSVSREKKESFPLTVTSAQKNPTAFYLCASKPGQGTNEKLFFGSGTQLSVL.

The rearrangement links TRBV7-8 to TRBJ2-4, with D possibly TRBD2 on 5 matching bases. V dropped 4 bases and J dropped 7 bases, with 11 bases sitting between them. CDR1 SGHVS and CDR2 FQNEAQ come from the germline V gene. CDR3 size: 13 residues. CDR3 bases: TGTGCCAGCAGCTCATTGGACTGGAACATTCAGTACTTC. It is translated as CASSSLDWNIQYF.

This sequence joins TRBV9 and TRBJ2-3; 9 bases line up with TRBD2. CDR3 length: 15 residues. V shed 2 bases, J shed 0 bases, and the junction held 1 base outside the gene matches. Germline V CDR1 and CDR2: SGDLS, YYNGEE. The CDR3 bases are TGTGCCAGCAGCGTGGGACTAGCTAGCACAGATACGCAGTATTTT. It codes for CASSVGLASTDTQYF.

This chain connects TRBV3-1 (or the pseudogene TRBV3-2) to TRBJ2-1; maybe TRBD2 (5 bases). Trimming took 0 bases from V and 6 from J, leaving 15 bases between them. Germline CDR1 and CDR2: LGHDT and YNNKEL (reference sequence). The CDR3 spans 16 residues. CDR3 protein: CASSQDGEGVANEQFF. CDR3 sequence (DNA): TGTGCCAGCAGCCAAGATGGTGAGGGAGTGGCCAATGAGCAGTTCTTC.

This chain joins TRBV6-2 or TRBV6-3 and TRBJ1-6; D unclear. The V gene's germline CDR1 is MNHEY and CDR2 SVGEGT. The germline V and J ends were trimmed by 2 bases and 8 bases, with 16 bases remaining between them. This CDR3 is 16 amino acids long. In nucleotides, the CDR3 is TGTGCCAGCAGTTACGGACGGGCGGCGGGTGATTCACCCCTCCACTTT. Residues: CASSYGRAAGDSPLHF.

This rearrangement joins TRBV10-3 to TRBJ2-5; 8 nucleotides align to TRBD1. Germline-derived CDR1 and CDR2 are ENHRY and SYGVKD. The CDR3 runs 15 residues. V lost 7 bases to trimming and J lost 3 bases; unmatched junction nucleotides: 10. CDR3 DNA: TGTGCCATCATGTCGGACAGGGAAAGAGAAGAGACCCAGTACTTC. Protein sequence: CAIMSDREREETQYF.

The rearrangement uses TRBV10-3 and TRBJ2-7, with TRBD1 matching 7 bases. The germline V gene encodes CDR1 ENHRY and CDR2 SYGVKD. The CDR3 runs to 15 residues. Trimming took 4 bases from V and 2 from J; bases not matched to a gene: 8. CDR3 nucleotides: TGTGCCATCAGTGGGACCGGGACAGAAACCTACGAGCAGTACTTC. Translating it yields CAISGTGTETYEQYF.

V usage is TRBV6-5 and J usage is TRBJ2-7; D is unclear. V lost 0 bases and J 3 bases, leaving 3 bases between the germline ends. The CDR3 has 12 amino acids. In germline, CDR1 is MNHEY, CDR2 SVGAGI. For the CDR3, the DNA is TGTGCCAGCAGTTACTCGCGCTACGAGCAGTACTTC. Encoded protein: CASSYSRYEQYF.

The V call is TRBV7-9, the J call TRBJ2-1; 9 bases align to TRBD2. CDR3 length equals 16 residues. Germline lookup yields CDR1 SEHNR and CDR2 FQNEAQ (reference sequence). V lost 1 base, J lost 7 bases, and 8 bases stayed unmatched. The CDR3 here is CASSLDSSGKVNEQFF. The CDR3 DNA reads TGTGCCAGCAGCTTAGACTCTAGCGGGAAGGTAAATGAGCAGTTCTTC.

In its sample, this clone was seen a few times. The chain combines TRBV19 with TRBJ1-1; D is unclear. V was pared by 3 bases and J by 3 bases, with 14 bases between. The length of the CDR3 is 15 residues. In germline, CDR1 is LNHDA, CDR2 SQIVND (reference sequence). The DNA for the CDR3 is TGTGCCAGTAGTATGTCCGCCACCCCGGACACTGAAGCTTTCTTT. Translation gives CASSMSATPDTEAFF.

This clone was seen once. The CDR3 DNA sequence: TGTGCCAGTAGTATTTCTGGGCACGCTACCGAAGCTTTCTTT. Its protein is CASSISGHATEAFF. This chain uses TRBV19 with TRBJ1-1; D not resolved. The CDR3 is made up of 14 amino acids. Germline V gives CDR1 LNHDA, CDR2 SQIVND (reference sequence). Trimming removed 3 bases at V and 8 bases at J, with 16 bases between.

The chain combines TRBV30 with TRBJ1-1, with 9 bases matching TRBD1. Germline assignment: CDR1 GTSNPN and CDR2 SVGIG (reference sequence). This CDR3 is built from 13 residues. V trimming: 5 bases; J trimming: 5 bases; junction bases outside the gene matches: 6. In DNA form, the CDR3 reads TGTGCCTGGGGGACAGGGTTTAATACTGAAGCTTTCTTT. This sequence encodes CAWGTGFNTEAFF.

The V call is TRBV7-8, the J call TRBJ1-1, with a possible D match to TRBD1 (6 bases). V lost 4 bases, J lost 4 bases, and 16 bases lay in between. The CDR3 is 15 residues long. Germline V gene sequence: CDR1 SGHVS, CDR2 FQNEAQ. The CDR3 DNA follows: TGTGCCAGCAGCTCGTATGTGGGGGCGGGCACTGAAGCTTTCTTT. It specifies CASSSYVGAGTEAFF. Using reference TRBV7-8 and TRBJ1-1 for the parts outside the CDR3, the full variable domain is GAGVSQSPRYKVAKRGQDVALRCDPISGHVSLFWYQQALGQGPEFLTYFQNEAQLDKSGLPSDRFFAERPEGSVSTLKIQRTQQEDSAVYLCASSSYVGAGTEAFFGQGTRLTVV.

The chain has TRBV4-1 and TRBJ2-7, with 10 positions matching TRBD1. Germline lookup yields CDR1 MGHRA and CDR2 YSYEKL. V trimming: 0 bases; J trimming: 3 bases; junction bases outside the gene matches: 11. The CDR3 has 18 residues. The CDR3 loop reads CASSQDSLRTGGFYEQYF. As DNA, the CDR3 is TGCGCCAGCAGCCAAGATTCACTCAGGACAGGGGGTTTCTACGAGCAGTACTTC.

CDR3 amino acids: CASSTIAGGEQYF. The CDR3 DNA reads as TGTGCCAGCAGCACAATAGCGGGAGGCGAGCAGTACTTC. The V call is TRBV12-3 or TRBV12-4, the J call TRBJ2-7; TRBD2 matches at 10 bases. J was trimmed by 6 bases and V by 6 bases; bases with no gene match: 5. The CDR3 sequence is 13 residues long.